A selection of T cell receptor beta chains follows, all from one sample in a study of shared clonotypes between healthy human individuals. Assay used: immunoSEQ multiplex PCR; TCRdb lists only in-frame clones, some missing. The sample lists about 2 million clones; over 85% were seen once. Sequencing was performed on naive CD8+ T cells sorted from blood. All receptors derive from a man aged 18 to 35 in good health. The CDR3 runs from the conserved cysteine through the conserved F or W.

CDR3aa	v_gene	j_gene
CASSDFTDEQFF	TRBV6-1	TRBJ2-1
CASSLEAGLTYEQYF	TRBV11-2	TRBJ2-7
CASSLSPSGSNEQYF	TRBV27	TRBJ2-7
CASSQEIARTHLIYEQYF	TRBV4-3	TRBJ2-7
CAWSVSGRGNEQFF	TRBV30	TRBJ2-1
CASSLLSGWYNEQFF	TRBV27	TRBJ2-1
CASSWRGYYSGANVLTF	TRBV28	TRBJ2-6
CASKSTGGGNEQYF	TRBV28	TRBJ2-7
CASSRDRTTYEQYF	TRBV27	TRBJ2-7
CASSLDPGVFDEQYF	TRBV7-6	TRBJ2-7
CAWDAVYDTGELFF	TRBV30	TRBJ2-2
CASSLSRGTEAFF	TRBV5-4	TRBJ1-1
CASSRTSGNDIDTQYF	TRBV19	TRBJ2-3
CASSLSTRRGSNQPQHF	TRBV5-7	TRBJ1-5
CASRISGEQETQYF	TRBV6-5	TRBJ2-5
CASSYSLDREEDTQYF	TRBV6-5	TRBJ2-3
CASTPLFNSPLHF	TRBV28	TRBJ1-6
CASSAEGAGANVLTF	TRBV25-1	TRBJ2-6
CASINRLEQYF	TRBV6-1	TRBJ2-7
CASSQGLAGSLSYNEQFF	TRBV4-3	TRBJ2-1
CASSYSDADTGELFF	TRBV6-5	TRBJ2-2
CAGRDRTTYEQYF	TRBV30	TRBJ2-7
CASSMDNYEQYF	TRBV19	TRBJ2-7
CASSVVGQGDGYTF	TRBV9	TRBJ1-2
CASSVVLDTYEQYF	TRBV9	TRBJ2-7
CASSYSRGRVRYEQFF	TRBV27	TRBJ2-1
CASSIVGLADYEQYF	TRBV19	TRBJ2-7
CASRSVAGAPYNEQFF	TRBV5-6	TRBJ2-1
CASSESALSLDPF	TRBV10-1	TRBJ1-2
CASSLGLAGGIQETQYF	TRBV5-6	TRBJ2-5
CASSFGTGGENEQFF	TRBV28	TRBJ2-1
CASSRHSGSTDTQYF	TRBV27	TRBJ2-3
CASSLGGLGDTQYF	TRBV13	TRBJ2-3
CAISESKGQGYTF	TRBV10-3	TRBJ1-2
CASSVPSGVLTDTQYF	TRBV6-1	TRBJ2-3
CASSQEFTGGYGYTF	TRBV4-1	TRBJ1-2
CASSSPGQGYNEQFF	TRBV5-8	TRBJ2-1
CASRVQGAPYNEQFF	TRBV6-5	TRBJ2-1
CASSSRTDTGELFF	TRBV11-2	TRBJ2-2
CASSYNRGGEQYF	TRBV6-5	TRBJ2-7
CASTEGLAYNEQFF	TRBV2	TRBJ2-1